Each of the 9 T cell receptor beta chains below was sequenced from the same sample in a study of T-cell memory formation after mild COVID-19. MiXCR, applied by TCRdb to the 5' RACE reads, yields one record per CDR3 protein. The table lists roughly 180,000 distinct CDR3 sequences, about 18% of them singletons. The sequencing input was PBMCs or a T cell subset sorted from them (not recorded which). All receptors derive from a young man who had mild COVID-19 (a few samples of this study predate the infection). Cell type and time point are not known.

In its sample, this clonotype was seen a few times. The V gene is TRBV5-4, the J gene TRBJ2-3, with D perhaps matching TRBD2 (6 bases). The length of the CDR3 is 14 residues. Trimming stripped 4 bases from V and 2 bases from J, with 11 bases between. Germline V gives CDR1 SGHNT, CDR2 YYREEE (reference sequence). The CDR3 sequence: CASSLTRNTDTQYF. Written as DNA, the CDR3 is TGTGCCAGCAGCCTGACTAGGAACACAGATACGCAGTATTTT.

This clonotype was detected a few times. V gene TRBV6-5 combines with J gene TRBJ2-7; possibly TRBD2 for D (6 bases). The germline V gene encodes CDR1 MNHEY and CDR2 SVGAGI. The ends were cut back, 8 bases at V and 4 bases at J, with 12 bases in the middle. The CDR3 totals 12 residues. CDR3 nucleotide sequence: TGTGCCAGCCGGCGGGGCGGGTACGAGCAGTACTTC. Its protein is CASRRGGYEQYF.

The gene calls are TRBV18 and TRBJ1-5; 10 bases fit TRBD1. The V gene end was trimmed by 5 bases and the J gene end by 0 bases; junction bases not matched to a gene: 4. Germline CDR1 reads KGHSH; CDR2 reads LQKENI. CDR3 length: 16 amino acids. For the CDR3, the DNA is TGTGCCAGCTCATCCGGGACAGGGGATAGCAATCAGCCCCAGCATTTT. This translates into CASSSGTGDSNQPQHF. The variable domain in full, completed from reference TRBV18 and TRBJ1-5, reads NAGVMQNPRHLVRRRGQEARLRCSPMKGHSHVYWYRQLPEEGLKFMVYLQKENIIDESGMPKERFSAEFPKEGPSILRIQQVVRGDSAAYFCASSSGTGDSNQPQHFGDGTRLSIL.

This clonotype was seen only once. The gene calls are TRBV28 and TRBJ2-2, with 8 bases fitting TRBD1. The CDR3 is 15 residues long. In germline, CDR1 is MDHEN, CDR2 SYDVKM. With V trimmed by 3 bases and J by 4 bases, 4 bases remained unmatched. The DNA for the CDR3 is TGTGCCAGCAGTTTGGGGACAGGCATCACCGGGGAGCTGTTTTTT. Translated, it gives CASSLGTGITGELFF.

This clonotype was counted a few times. The chain recombines TRBV4-2 with TRBJ2-3; perhaps D is TRBD1 or TRBD2 (6 bases each). From germline, CDR1 is LGHNA and CDR2 YNFKEQ. Trimming took 4 bases from V and 4 from J, leaving 18 bases between them. This CDR3 region has 16 residues. As DNA, the CDR3 is TGTGCCAGCAGCCTTGAGGTCCGGGGGCATTCAGATACGCAGTATTTT. It codes for CASSLEVRGHSDTQYF.

This clonotype occurred a few times. As DNA, the CDR3 is TGTGCCAGCAGTTACAGAGAGCCAGATACGCAGTATTTT. It translates to CASSYREPDTQYF. The chain carries TRBV6-6 and TRBJ2-3; D not certain. The CDR3 is 13 amino acids. V lost 2 bases and J lost 4, with 7 bases in between. Per the germline V gene, CDR1 is MNHNY and CDR2 is SVGAGI (reference sequence).

This clonotype turned up a few times. This chain uses TRBV5-7 with TRBJ1-1, with a weak D call TRBD1 (6 bases). TRBV5-7 is reported as an ORF; its role is uncertain. Trimming took 4 bases from V and 5 from J, leaving 24 bases between them. CDR3 length: 17 amino acids. CDR3 nucleotide sequence: TGTGCCAGCAGCCCCGCCTTCACAGGGTCTGAAGAGACTGAAGCTTTCTTT. As protein: CASSPAFTGSEETEAFF.

In this sample, this clonotype turned up a few times. This rearrangement joins TRBV12-3 or TRBV12-4 to TRBJ1-1; 8 bases match TRBD1. CDR3 length: 14 residues. V shed 3 bases, J shed 7 bases, and the junction held 7 bases outside the gene matches. CDR3 sequence (DNA): TGTGCCAGCAGTTTGGGACAGGAACCAGGTGAAGCTTTCTTT. Translated, it gives CASSLGQEPGEAFF.

The chain carries TRBV25-1 and TRBJ1-1; D perhaps matches TRBD1 (6 bases). V lost 4 bases, J lost 8 bases, and 11 bases lay in between. The CDR3 runs 12 residues. The germline gives CDR1 MGHDK, CDR2 SYGVNS. CDR3 region: CASSGDIYEAFF. CDR3 DNA: TGTGCCAGCAGTGGGGACATCTACGAAGCTTTCTTT.